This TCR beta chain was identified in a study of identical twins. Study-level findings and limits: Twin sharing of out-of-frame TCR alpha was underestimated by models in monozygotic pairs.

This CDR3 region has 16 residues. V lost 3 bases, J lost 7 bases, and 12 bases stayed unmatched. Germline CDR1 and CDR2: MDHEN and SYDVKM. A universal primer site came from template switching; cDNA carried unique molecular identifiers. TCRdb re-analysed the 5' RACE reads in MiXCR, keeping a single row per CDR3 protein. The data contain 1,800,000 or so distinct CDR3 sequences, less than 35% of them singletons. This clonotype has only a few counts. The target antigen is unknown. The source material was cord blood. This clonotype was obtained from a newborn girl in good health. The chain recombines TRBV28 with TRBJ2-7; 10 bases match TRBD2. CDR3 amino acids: CASSLGPSGSRIEQYF. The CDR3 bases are TGTGCCAGCAGTTTGGGGCCTAGCGGGAGTAGAATTGAGCAGTACTTC.